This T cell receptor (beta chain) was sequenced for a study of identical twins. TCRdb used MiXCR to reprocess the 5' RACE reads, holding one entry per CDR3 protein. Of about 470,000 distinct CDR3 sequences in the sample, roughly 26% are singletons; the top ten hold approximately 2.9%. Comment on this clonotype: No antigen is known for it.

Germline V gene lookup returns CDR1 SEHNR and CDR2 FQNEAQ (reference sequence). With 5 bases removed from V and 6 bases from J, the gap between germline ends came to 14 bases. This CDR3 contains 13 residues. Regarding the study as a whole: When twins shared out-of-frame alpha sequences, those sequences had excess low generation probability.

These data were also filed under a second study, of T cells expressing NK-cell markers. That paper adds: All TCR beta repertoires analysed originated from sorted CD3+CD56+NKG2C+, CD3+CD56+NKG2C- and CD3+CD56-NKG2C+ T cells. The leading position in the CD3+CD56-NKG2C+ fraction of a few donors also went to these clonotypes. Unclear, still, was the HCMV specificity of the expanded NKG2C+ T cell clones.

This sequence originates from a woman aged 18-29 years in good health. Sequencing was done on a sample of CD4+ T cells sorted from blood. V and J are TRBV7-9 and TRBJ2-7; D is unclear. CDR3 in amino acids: CASSPPGVIEQYF. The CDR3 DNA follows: TGTGCCAGCAGCCCCCCAGGAGTAATCGAGCAGTACTTC.